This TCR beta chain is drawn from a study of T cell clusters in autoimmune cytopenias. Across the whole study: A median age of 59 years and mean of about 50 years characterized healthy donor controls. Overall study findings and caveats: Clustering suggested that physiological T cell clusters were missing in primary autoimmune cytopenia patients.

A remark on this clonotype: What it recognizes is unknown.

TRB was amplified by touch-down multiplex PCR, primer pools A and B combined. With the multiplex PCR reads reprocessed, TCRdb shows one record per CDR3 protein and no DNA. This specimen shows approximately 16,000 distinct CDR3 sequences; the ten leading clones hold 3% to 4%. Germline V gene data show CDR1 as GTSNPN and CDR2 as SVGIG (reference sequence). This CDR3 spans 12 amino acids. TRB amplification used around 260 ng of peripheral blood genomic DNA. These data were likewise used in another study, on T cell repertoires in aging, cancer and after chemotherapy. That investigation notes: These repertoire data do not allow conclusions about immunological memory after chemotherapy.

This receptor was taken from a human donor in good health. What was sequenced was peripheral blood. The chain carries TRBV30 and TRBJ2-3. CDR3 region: CAWSLLRDTQYF.